One and the same sample provided the 21 T cell receptor beta chains below, sequenced in a study of regulatory T cells in long-lasting Graves disease. Investigators prepared the TCR beta libraries by applying iRepertoire HTBI primers and Arm-PCR of CDR3 regions. TCRdb called the multiplex PCR reads again in MiXCR, with one record for every CDR3 protein. The repertoire holds 300,000 to 500,000 distinct CDR3 sequences, with 20% as singletons. Time point here: persistent/refractory GD, antithyroid drugs over 5 years with positive TRAb. PBMC RNA was the source of the TCR library. The specimen was peripheral blood mononuclear cells (PBMCs), collected when the disease was refractory, from a patient treated with antithyroid drugs. These TCRs come from a female donor with Graves disease.

This chain connects TRBV4-3 to TRBJ2-7; 7 nucleotides agree with TRBD1. Germline CDR1 reads LGHNA; CDR2 reads YSLEER. The J segment lost 0 bases and the V segment lost 4 bases, leaving 6 bases of the junction unmatched. The CDR3 is 15 residues long. CDR3 DNA sequence: TGCGCCAGCAGCCTGGGCAGGGGGTCCTCCTACGAGCAGTACTTC. The encoded protein is CASSLGRGSSYEQYF.

This clonotype was seen many times. The J gene is TRBJ1-6, the V gene TRBV6-1; D remains unclear. Germline V gene data show CDR1 as MNHNS and CDR2 as SASEGT. This CDR3 contains 13 residues. The V gene lost 2 bases and the J gene lost 4 bases, with 3 bases spanning the gap. The CDR3 sequence is CASSEQYNSPLHF. The CDR3 nucleotides are TGTGCCAGCAGTGAACAGTATAATTCACCCCTCCACTTT.

This clonotype was counted many times. This chain connects TRBV11-2 to TRBJ2-5; the match to TRBD1 covers 10 bases. Germline trimming cut 5 bases from V and 4 bases from J; bases unmatched to any gene: 10. CDR3 length: 16 residues. Germline loops: CDR1 SGHAT, CDR2 FQNNGV. This chain's CDR3 is CASSAPTGGYGETQYF. DNA for the CDR3: TGTGCCAGCAGCGCTCCGACAGGGGGCTATGGAGAGACCCAGTACTTC.

This clonotype was detected once. A read error may produce the germline difference seen at one junction end. The chain links TRBV19 to TRBJ2-7; D gene uncertain. From germline, CDR1 is LNHDA and CDR2 SQIVND (reference sequence). This CDR3 has 14 amino acids. CDR3 residues: CASSTRPTSHEQYF. The CDR3 bases are TGTGCCAGTAGTACCCGACCCACCTCCCACGAGCAGTACTTC.

V usage is TRBV6-2 or TRBV6-3 and J usage is TRBJ2-1; 9 bases agree with TRBD2. V gave up 10 bases and J gave up 3 bases; unmatched junction bases: 7. There are 14 residues in the CDR3. Germline CDR1 MNHEY, CDR2 SVGEGT. The CDR3 DNA reads TGTGCCATCCAAGCGGGGGGCTACTACAATGAGCAGTTCTTC. Protein: CAIQAGGYYNEQFF.

This chain uses TRBV28 with TRBJ1-5; D gene unclear. Looked up from germline, CDR1 is MDHEN and CDR2 is SYDVKM. Trimming pared 5 bases from V and 0 bases from J, leaving 17 bases between. The CDR3 sequence is 17 residues long. The CDR3: CASSLWVTADSNQPQHF. The CDR3 DNA sequence: TGTGCCAGCAGTCTGTGGGTGACGGCAGATAGCAATCAGCCCCAGCATTTT.

The chain has TRBV30 and TRBJ1-1, with D perhaps matching TRBD1 (5 bases). With 0 bases removed from V and 5 bases from J, the gap between germline ends came to 19 bases. There are 16 residues in the CDR3. The germline V gene encodes CDR1 GTSNPN and CDR2 SVGIG (reference sequence). In DNA form, the CDR3 reads TGTGCCTGGAGTGTAGGGGCGGGGAGATTGGGAACTGAAGCTTTCTTT. Its translation is CAWSVGAGRLGTEAFF. Complete variable domain (other parts from reference TRBV30 and TRBJ1-1): SQTIHQWPATLVQPVGSPLSLECTVEGTSNPNLYWYRQAAGRGLQLLFYSVGIGQISSEVPQNLSASRPQDRQFILSSKKLLLSDSGFYLCAWSVGAGRLGTEAFFGQGTRLTVV.

This clonotype was detected only a few times. The V gene is TRBV7-9, the J gene TRBJ1-2; possibly TRBD1 for D (6 bases). This CDR3 spans 14 amino acids. Germline lookup yields CDR1 SEHNR and CDR2 FQNEAQ (reference sequence). Trimming cost V 4 bases and J 4 bases, with 13 bases left between them. CDR3 sequence: CASSWDTNFYGYTF. The CDR3 bases are TGTGCCAGCAGCTGGGACACCAACTTCTATGGCTACACCTTC.

This clonotype was found a few times. The chain employs TRBV27 and TRBJ1-5; D is perhaps TRBD1 (5 bases). The germline V gene encodes CDR1 MNHEY and CDR2 SMNVEV (reference sequence). This CDR3 is 14 amino acids long. V gave up 6 bases and J gave up 6 bases, with 15 bases separating them. CDR3 nucleotide sequence: TGTGCCAGCAGCGTTATCGGGAGGGGTCAGCCCCAGCATTTT. This encodes CASSVIGRGQPQHF.

J is TRBJ2-2 and V is TRBV30, with a tentative D call TRBD2 (5 bases). Germline V gives CDR1 GTSNPN, CDR2 SVGIG (reference sequence). Trimming removed 2 bases from V and 6 bases from J, with 19 bases in between. The CDR3 is 16 residues long. The CDR3 coding sequence is TGTGCCTGGAGTCTCCCTCGGTCCAGCGGCCCCGGGGAGCTGTTTTTT. Its translation: CAWSLPRSSGPGELFF.

The chain employs TRBV7-9 and TRBJ1-1; unclear D gene. CDR1 and CDR2 (germline): SEHNR, FQNEAQ (reference sequence). CDR3 length: 16 amino acids. V shed 0 bases and J shed 0 bases, with 11 bases lying between them. CDR3: CASSLALRALNTEAFF. DNA for the CDR3: TGTGCCAGCAGCTTAGCGCTAAGGGCTTTGAACACTGAAGCTTTCTTT.

V and J are TRBV2 and TRBJ2-7, with D unclear. This CDR3 is 12 amino acids long. Germline V CDR1 and CDR2: SNHLY, FYNNEI. V lost 4 bases and J lost 3, with 7 bases in between. CDR3 sequence: CASSGLFYEQYF. In DNA, the CDR3 is TGTGCCAGCAGTGGACTGTTCTACGAGCAGTACTTC.

This clonotype was detected many times. The V gene is TRBV28, the J gene TRBJ1-2; 7 bases map to TRBD1. V lost 3 bases, J lost 2 bases, and 3 bases stayed unmatched. CDR1 and CDR2 from the germline V gene are MDHEN and SYDVKM. The length of the CDR3 is 14 residues. Here the CDR3 DNA reads TGTGCCAGCAGTTTTGCAGGGGGGAACTATGGCTACACCTTC. Protein sequence: CASSFAGGNYGYTF.

Concerning this clonotype itself: One base away lies a much larger clone, so this may be a sequencing read error. CDR3 residues: CSATNPGAVVEETQHF. DNA of the CDR3: TGCAGTGCCACCAACCCGGGGGCGGTGGTTGAAGAGACCCAGCACTTC. The chain employs TRBV20-1 and TRBJ2-5, with D possibly being TRBD1 or TRBD2 (6 bases each). Germline CDR1 reads DFQATT; CDR2 reads SNEGSKA (reference sequence). The CDR3 is 16 residues long.

The table lists this clonotype with a few counts. The CDR3 loop is CASSPGQGPGEEQYF. CDR3 DNA sequence: TGTGCCAGCTCACCAGGGCAGGGTCCAGGAGAAGAGCAGTACTTC. The chain uses TRBV18 and TRBJ2-7; D is possibly TRBD1 (5 bases). CDR3 length: 15 amino acids. The germline CDR1 and CDR2 sequences are KGHSH and LQKENI. With 2 bases removed from V and 7 bases from J, the gap between germline ends came to 18 bases.

This clonotype showed up just a few times. CDR3 protein: CASSRGRVRTPSDLMETQYF. The CDR3 DNA reads TGTGCCAGCAGCCGGGGGCGGGTGCGAACGCCATCAGACCTGATGGAGACCCAGTACTTC. The gene calls are TRBV5-5 and TRBJ2-5, with D perhaps being TRBD1 or TRBD2 (6 bases each). The germline V and J ends were trimmed by 4 bases and 5 bases, with 33 bases remaining between them. Germline-derived CDR1 and CDR2 are SGHKS and YYEKEE (reference sequence). The CDR3 totals 20 residues.

The genes are TRBV10-2 and TRBJ2-2, with TRBD2 identical over 10 bases. Germline V CDR1 and CDR2: WSHSY, SAAADI. This CDR3 region has 19 residues. The trim removed 4 bases at V and 5 bases at J, leaving 16 bases unmatched. In DNA form, the CDR3 reads TGCGCCAGCAGTGGGACCCCAGCCACTAGCGGGGAGTTTACCGGGGAGCTGTTTTTT. Protein sequence: CASSGTPATSGEFTGELFF.

This clonotype was seen a few times. The chain combines TRBV20-1 with TRBJ2-5; 11 bases match TRBD2. The V and J ends lost 0 bases and 5 bases, in that order; junction bases with no gene match: 8. This CDR3 spans 16 amino acids. Germline lookup yields CDR1 DFQATT and CDR2 SNEGSKA (reference sequence). Here the CDR3 reads CSARDRETSGTETQYF. CDR3 sequence (DNA): TGCAGTGCTAGAGATCGGGAGACTAGCGGGACGGAGACCCAGTACTTC.

For this clonotype: At one end the junction does not follow the germline gene, possibly because of a read error. V and J are TRBV7-9 and TRBJ1-4, with a weak D call TRBD1 (5 bases). The V gene's germline CDR1 is SEHNR and CDR2 FQNEAQ (reference sequence). The CDR3 length is 13 residues. The CDR3 protein is CTSSIDDRVKLFF. CDR3 DNA: TGTACCAGCAGTATCGATGACAGAGTAAAACTGTTTTTT.

Here the CDR3 reads CSARGTSGLETQYF. The CDR3 DNA reads TGCAGTGCTAGAGGTACTAGCGGATTAGAGACCCAGTACTTC. This chain connects TRBV20-1 to TRBJ2-5; the match to TRBD2 covers 8 bases. The CDR3 consists of 14 residues. The J segment lost 4 bases and the V segment lost 1 base, leaving 5 bases of the junction unmatched. Germline V gene lookup returns CDR1 DFQATT and CDR2 SNEGSKA (reference sequence).

The CDR3: CASSRLDRYPGEQYF. CDR3 bases: TGTGCCAGCAGTCGCCTGGACAGGTATCCAGGCGAGCAGTACTTC. The chain has TRBV27 and TRBJ2-7, with 7 bases matching TRBD1. Trimming at V came to 5 bases and at J to 6 bases, leaving 13 bases not matched to a gene. CDR3 length: 15 residues. Germline values: CDR1 MNHEY, CDR2 SMNVEV (reference sequence).